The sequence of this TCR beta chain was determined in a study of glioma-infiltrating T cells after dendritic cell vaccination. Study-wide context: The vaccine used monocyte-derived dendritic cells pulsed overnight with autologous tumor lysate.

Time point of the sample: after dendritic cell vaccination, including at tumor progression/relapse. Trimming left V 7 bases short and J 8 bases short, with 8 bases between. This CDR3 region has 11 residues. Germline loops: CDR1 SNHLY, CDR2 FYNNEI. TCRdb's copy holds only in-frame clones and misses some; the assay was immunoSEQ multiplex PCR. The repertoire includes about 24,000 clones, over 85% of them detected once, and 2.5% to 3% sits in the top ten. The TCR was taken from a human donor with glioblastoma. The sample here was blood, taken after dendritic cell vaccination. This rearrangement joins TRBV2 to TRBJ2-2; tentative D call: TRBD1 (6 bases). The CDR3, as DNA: TGTGCCAGCAAGGGGGTGGGGGAGCTGTTTTTT. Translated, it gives CASKGVGELFF. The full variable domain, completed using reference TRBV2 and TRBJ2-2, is EPEVTQTPSHQVTQMGQEVILRCVPISNHLYFYWYRQILGQKVEFLVSFYNNEISEKSEIFDDQFSVERPDGSNFTLKIRSTKLEDSAMYFCASKGVGELFFGEGSRLTVL.